This T cell receptor (beta chain) was sequenced for a study of blood T cell repertoires in COVID-19. Across the study: Collection of acute and convalescent COVID-19 samples took place in the United States, Italy and Spain. PBMCs, B-cell-depleted T cells, or T cells were the source of the cDNA or gDNA that made up the material.

This clone was counted a single time. There are 12 residues in the CDR3. V lost 2 bases and J lost 4, with 5 bases in between. Germline loops: CDR1 MDHEN, CDR2 SYDVKM. Per the original methods: Amplification from reference gene primers served as the basis for estimated nucleated cell counts. Assay used: immunoSEQ multiplex PCR; TCRdb lists only in-frame clones, some missing. The V and J calls and clone size are taken from that table; D and trimming were inferred from the DNA. This sample has about 50,000 clones; approximately 80% occur once, and the top ten carry approximately 8.3%. The rearrangement links TRBV28 to TRBJ2-5, with D unclear. The sequenced sample was peripheral blood. This receptor was identified in a man in his fifties or sixties with acute or convalescent COVID-19. CDR3 coding DNA: TGTGCCAGCAGTTTAAACTCAGAGACCCAGTACTTC. Translated: CASSLNSETQYF.